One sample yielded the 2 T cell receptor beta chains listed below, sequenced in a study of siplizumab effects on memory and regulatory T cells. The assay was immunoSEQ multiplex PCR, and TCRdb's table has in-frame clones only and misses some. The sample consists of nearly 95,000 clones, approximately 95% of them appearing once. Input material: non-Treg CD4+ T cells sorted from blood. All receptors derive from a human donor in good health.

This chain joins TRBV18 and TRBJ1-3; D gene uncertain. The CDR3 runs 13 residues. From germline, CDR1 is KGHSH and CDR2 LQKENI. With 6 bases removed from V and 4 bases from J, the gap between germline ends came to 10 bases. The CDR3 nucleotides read TGTGCCAGCTCTCCCGACCCCGGAAACACCATATATTTT. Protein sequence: CASSPDPGNTIYF.

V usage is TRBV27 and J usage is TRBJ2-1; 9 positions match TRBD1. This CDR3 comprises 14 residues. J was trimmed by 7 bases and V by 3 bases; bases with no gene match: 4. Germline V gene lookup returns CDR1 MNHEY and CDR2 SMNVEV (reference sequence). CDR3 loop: CASSLGQGRNEQFF. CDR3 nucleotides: TGTGCCAGCAGTTTGGGACAGGGTAGGAATGAGCAGTTCTTC.